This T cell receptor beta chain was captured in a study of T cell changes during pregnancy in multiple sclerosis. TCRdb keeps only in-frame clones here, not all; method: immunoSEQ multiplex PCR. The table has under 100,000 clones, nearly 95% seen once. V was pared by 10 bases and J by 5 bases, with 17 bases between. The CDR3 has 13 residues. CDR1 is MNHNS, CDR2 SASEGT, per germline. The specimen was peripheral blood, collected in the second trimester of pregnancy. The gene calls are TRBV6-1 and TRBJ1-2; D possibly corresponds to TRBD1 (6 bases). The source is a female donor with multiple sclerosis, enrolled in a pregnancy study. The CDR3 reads CANDRLTGYGYTF. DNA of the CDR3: TGTGCCAATGACCGCCTTACAGGGTATGGCTACACCTTC.